The present T cell receptor (beta chain) was sequenced within a study of siplizumab effects on memory and regulatory T cells. Study results and caveats: Of the proliferating CD4+ or CD8+ clones, roughly 75-95% lacked a naive or memory phenotype that could be assigned.

The CDR3 runs to 17 residues. CDR1 SGHDN and CDR2 FVKESK come from the germline V gene. The germline V and J ends were trimmed by 1 base and 0 bases, with 15 bases remaining between them. About 10^5 TCR templates were assayed per sample. Sequenced by immunoSEQ multiplex PCR; TCRdb stores in-frame clones only, minus some. The sample yields 45,000 to 50,000 clones, roughly 87% seen once. With respect to this clone: Its target is not known.

Sequences were obtained from naive CD8+ T cells sorted from blood. The rearrangement links TRBV14 to TRBJ1-1, with D possibly matching TRBD1 (6 bases). This receptor was obtained from a human donor in good health. The CDR3 sequence is CASSQVRGAALNTEAFF. Here the CDR3 DNA reads TGTGCCAGCAGCCAAGTTCGGGGGGCCGCCTTGAACACTGAAGCTTTCTTT.